This paragraph reports one TCR beta chain. The CDR3 spans 15 residues. V lost 3 bases to trimming and J lost 9 bases; unmatched junction nucleotides: 8. Germline V gene lookup returns CDR1 SGHNT and CDR2 YENEEA. The sample is drawn from a study of blood T cell repertoires in COVID-19. In the study overall: Samples taken during acute and convalescent COVID-19 were collected in the United States, Italy and Spain.

Some clones are missing from TCRdb's copy, which holds only in-frame ones; the method was immunoSEQ multiplex PCR. The repertoire holds some 350,000 clones, with about 93% as singletons. The V call is TRBV11-3, the J call TRBJ2-1; 10 nucleotides align to TRBD2. The sequenced sample consisted of peripheral blood. This clonotype was obtained from a woman aged 18-35 years who had recovered from COVID-19. CDR3 protein: CASSFLRLAGAEQFF. The CDR3 DNA reads as TGTGCCAGCAGCTTCCTCCGGCTAGCGGGAGCTGAGCAGTTCTTC.